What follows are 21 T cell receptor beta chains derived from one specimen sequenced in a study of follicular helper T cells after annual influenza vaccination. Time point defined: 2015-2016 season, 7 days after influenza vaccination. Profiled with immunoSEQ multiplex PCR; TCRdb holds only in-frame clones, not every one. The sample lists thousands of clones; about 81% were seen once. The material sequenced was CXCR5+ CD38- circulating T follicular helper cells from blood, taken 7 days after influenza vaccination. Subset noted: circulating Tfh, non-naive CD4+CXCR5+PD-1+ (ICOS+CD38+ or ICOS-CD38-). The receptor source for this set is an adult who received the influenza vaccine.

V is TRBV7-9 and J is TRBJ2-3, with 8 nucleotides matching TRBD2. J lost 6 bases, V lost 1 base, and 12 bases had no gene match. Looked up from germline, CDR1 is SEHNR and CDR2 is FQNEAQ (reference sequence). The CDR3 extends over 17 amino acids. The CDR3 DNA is TGTGCCAGCAGCTTAGGTTCCAGCGGGGGCCTCCGGGATACGCAGTATTTT. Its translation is CASSLGSSGGLRDTQYF. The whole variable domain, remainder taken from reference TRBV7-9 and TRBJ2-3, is DTGVSQNPRHKITKRGQNVTFRCDPISEHNRLYWYRQTLGQGPEFLTYFQNEAQLEKSRLLSDRFSAERPKGSFSTLEIQRTEQGDSAMYLCASSLGSSGGLRDTQYFGPGTRLTVL.

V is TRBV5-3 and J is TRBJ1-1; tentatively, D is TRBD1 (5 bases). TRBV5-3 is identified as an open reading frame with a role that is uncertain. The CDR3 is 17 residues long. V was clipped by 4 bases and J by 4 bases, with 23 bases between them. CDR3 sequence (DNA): TGTGCCAGAAGCCGGCCGAGGGGCGGCCATTGCGTCACTGAAGCTTTCTTT. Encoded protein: CARSRPRGGHCVTEAFF.

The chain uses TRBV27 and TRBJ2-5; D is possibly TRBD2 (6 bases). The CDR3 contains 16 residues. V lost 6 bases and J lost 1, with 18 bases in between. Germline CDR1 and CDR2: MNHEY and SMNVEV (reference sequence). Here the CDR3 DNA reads TGTGCCAGCAGACCTGGGGCGGGGAGGCTCCAAGAGACCCAGTACTTC. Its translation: CASRPGAGRLQETQYF.

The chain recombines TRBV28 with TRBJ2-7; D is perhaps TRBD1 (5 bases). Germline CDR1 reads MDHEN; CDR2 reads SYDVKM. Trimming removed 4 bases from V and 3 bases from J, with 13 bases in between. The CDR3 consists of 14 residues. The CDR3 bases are TGTGCCAGCAGTTCTGAGCCAGGGATCTACGAGCAGTACTTC. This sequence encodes CASSSEPGIYEQYF. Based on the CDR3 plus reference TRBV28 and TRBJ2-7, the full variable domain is DVKVTQSSRYLVKRTGEKVFLECVQDMDHENMFWYRQDPGLGLRLIYFSYDVKMKEKGDIPEGYSVSREKKERFSLILESASTNQTSMYLCASSSEPGIYEQYFGPGTRLTVT.

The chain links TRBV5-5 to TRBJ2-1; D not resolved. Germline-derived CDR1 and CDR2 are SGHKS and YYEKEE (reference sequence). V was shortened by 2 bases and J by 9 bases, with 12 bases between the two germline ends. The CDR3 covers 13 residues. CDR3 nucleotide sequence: TGTGCCAGCAGCTTCACGACGGAGACTGAGCAGTTCTTC. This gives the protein CASSFTTETEQFF.

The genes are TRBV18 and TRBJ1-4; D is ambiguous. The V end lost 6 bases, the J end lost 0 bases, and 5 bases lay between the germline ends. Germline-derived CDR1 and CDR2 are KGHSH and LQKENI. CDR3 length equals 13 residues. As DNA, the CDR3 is TGTGCCAGCTCGCTAGCAACTAATGAAAAACTGTTTTTT. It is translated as CASSLATNEKLFF.

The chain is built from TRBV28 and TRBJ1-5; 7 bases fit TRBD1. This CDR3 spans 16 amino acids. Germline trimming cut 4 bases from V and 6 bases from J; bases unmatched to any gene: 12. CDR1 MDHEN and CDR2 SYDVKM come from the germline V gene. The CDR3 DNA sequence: TGTGCCAGCAGTTCCCTCAGGGGGTCGAGGGGTCAGCCCCAGCATTTT. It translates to CASSSLRGSRGQPQHF.

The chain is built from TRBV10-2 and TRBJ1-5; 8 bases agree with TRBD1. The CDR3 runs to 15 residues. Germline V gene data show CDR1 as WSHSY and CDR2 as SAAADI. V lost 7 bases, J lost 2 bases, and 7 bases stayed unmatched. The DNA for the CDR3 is TGCGCCAGCAAACAGACAGGGGATGGCAATCAGCCCCAGCATTTT. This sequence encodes CASKQTGDGNQPQHF.

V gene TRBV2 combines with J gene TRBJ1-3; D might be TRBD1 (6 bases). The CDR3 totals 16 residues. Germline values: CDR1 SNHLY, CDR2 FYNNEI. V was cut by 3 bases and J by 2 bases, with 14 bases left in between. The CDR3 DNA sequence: TGTGCCAGCAGTGATGGGGGCCCCGGCGCTGGAAACACCATATATTTT. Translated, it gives CASSDGGPGAGNTIYF. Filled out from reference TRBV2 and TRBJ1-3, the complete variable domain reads EPEVTQTPSHQVTQMGQEVILRCVPISNHLYFYWYRQILGQKVEFLVSFYNNEISEKSEIFDDQFSVERPDGSNFTLKIRSTKLEDSAMYFCASSDGGPGAGNTIYFGEGSWLTVV.

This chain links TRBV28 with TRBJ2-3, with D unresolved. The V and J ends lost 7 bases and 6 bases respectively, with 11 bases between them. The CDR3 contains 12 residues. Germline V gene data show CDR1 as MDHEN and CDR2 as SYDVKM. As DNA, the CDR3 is TGTGCCAGCACAGACTCGCGGGATACGCAGTATTTT. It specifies CASTDSRDTQYF.

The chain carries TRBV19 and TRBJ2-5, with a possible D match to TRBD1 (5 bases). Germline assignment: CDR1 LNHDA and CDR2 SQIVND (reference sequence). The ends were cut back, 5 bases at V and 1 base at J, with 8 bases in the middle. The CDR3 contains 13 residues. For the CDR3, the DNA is TGTGCCAGTAGTTGGACAAGCCAAGAGACCCAGTACTTC. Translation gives CASSWTSQETQYF.

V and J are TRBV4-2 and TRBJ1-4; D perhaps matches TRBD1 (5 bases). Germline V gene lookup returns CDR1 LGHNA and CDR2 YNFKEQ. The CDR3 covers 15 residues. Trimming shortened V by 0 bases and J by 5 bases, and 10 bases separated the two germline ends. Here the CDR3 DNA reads TGTGCCAGCAGCCAAGATTGGCAGGGCAATGAAAAACTGTTTTTT. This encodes CASSQDWQGNEKLFF.

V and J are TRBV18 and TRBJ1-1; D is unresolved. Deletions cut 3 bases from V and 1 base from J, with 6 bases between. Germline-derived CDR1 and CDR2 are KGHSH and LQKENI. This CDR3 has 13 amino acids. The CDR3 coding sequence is TGTGCCAGCTCACCCTTAGAGAACACTGAAGCTTTCTTT. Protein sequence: CASSPLENTEAFF.

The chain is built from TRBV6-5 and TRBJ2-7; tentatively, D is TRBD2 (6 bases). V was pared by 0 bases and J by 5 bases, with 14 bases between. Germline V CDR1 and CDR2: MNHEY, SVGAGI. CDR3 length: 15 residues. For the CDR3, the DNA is TGTGCCAGCAGTTACTCATGGGGAGGCGGGGACGAGCAGTACTTC. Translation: CASSYSWGGGDEQYF.

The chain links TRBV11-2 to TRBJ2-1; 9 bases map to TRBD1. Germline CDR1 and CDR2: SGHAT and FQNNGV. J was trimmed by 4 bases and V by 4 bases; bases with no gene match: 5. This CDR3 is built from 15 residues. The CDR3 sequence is CASSSGTGRYNEQFF. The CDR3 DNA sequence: TGTGCCAGCAGCTCCGGGACAGGGCGGTACAATGAGCAGTTCTTC. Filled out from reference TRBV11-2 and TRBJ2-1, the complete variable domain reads EAGVAQSPRYKIIEKRQSVAFWCNPISGHATLYWYQQILGQGPKLLIQFQNNGVVDDSQLPKDRFSAERLKGVDSTLKIQPAKLEDSAVYLCASSSGTGRYNEQFFGPGTRLTVL.

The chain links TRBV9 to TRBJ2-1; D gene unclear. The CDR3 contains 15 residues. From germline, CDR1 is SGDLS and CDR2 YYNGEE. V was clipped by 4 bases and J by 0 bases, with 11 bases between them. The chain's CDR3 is CASSPRASSYNEQFF. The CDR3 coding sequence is TGTGCCAGCAGCCCCCGTGCGAGCTCCTACAATGAGCAGTTCTTC.

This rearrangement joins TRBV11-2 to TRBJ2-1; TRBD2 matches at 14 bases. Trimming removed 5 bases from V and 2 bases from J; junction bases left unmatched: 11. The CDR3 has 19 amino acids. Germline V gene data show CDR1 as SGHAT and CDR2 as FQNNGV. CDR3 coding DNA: TGTGCCAGCAGCCTCCGACTAGCGGGGGGGCTGGTTACCTACAATGAGCAGTTCTTC. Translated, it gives CASSLRLAGGLVTYNEQFF.

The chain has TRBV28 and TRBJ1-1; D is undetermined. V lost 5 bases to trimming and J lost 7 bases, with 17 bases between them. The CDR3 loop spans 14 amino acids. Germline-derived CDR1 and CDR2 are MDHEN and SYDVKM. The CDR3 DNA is TGTGCCAGCAGTCCCTGGGGAGGGTTGGGTGAAGCTTTCTTT. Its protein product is CASSPWGGLGEAFF.

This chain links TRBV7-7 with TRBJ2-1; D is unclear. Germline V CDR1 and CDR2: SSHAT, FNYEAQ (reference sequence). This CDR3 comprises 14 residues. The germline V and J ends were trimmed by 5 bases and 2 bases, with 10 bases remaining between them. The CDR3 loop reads CASSQGLTYNEQFF. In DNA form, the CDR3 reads TGTGCCAGCAGCCAAGGATTGACCTACAATGAGCAGTTCTTC.

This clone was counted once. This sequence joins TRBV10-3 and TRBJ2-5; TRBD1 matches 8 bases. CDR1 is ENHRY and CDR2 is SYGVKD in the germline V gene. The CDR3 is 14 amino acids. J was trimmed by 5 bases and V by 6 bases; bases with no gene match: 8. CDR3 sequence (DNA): TGTGCCATCAGCGGCAGGGGGCAGAGTGAGACCCAGTACTTC. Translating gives CAISGRGQSETQYF.

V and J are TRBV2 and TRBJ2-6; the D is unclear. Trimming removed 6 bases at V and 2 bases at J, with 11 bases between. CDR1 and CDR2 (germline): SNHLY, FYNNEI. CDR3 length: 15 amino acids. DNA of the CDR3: TGTGCCAGCAGAGAGACTGGTGCTGGGGCCAACGTCCTGACTTTC. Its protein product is CASRETGAGANVLTF.